Sequencing of this T cell receptor (delta chain) was carried out in a study of γδ T cells in repeated Plasmodium falciparum infection. Study context: Malaria-naive adults were infected with P. falciparum NF54 four times over about 600 days. Whole-study results and caveats: Repeated controlled infections reportedly drove waves of new clonotype selection in Vdelta2-negative, mostly Vdelta1+, gammadelta repertoires. Malian donors came from one small rural village, predominantly one ethnic group.

Each sorted gammadelta sample had TRG and TRD chains sequenced. TCRdb used CATT to re-call clones from the multiplex PCR reads. The table lists 45,000 to 60,000 delta-chain clones, about 2% of them singletons. Germline CDR1 TSWWSYY, CDR2 QGS. Trimming at V came to 3 bases and at J to 0 bases, leaving 18 bases not matched to a gene. The CDR3 sequence is 20 residues long. Gammadelta T cells were flow-sorted from PBMC into Vgamma9/Vdelta2+ and Vdelta2-negative populations for bulk analysis. A word on this clone: The antigen remains undetermined. It differs at one base from a far larger clone, so likely a read error.

This receptor was taken from a pool of human donors (malaria-infected and uninfected, not separated). The rearrangement links TRDV1 to TRDJ1, with 8 positions matching TRDD2. Assignment of the J gene here rests on matching the DNA to germline, because TCRdb gives none. The sample consisted of gamma-delta T cells from blood. The CDR3 bases are TGTGCTCTTGGGGATCCGTCTTCCTACGGATCCTGGGTGGACACCGATAAACTCATCTTT. It encodes CALGDPSSYGSWVDTDKLIF.